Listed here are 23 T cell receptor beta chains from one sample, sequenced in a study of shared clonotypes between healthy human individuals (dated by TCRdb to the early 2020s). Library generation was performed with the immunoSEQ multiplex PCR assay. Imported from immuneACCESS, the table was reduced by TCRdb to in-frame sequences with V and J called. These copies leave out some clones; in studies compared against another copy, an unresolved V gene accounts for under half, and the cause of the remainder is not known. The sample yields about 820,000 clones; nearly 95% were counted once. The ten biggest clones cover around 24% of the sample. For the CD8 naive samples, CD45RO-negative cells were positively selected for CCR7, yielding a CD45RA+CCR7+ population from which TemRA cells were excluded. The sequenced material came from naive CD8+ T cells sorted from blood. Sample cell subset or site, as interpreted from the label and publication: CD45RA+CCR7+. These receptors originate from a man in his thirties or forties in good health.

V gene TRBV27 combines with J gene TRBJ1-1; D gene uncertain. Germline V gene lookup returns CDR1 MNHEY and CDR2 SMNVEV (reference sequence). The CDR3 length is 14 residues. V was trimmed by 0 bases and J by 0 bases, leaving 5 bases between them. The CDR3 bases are TGTGCCAGCAGTTTATCGGAGATGAACACTGAAGCTTTCTTT. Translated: CASSLSEMNTEAFF.

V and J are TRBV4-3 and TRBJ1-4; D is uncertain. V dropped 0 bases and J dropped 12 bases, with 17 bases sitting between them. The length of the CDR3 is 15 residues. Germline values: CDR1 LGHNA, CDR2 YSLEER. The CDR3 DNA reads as TGCGCCAGCAGCCAAGAAACCGGACGGCTTGGAGAACTGTTTTTT. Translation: CASSQETGRLGELFF.

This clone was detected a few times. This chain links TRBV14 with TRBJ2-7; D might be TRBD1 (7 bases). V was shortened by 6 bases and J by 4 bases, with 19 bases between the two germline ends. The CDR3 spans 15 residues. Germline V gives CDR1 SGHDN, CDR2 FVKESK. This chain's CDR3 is CASSFGPGGYYEQYF. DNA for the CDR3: TGTGCCAGCAGTTTCGGCCCAGGGGGGTATTACGAGCAGTACTTC.

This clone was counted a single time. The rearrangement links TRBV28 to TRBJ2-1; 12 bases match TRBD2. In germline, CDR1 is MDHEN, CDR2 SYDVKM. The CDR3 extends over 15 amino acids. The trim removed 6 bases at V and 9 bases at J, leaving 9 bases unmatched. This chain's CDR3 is CASRSLAGGPPEQFF. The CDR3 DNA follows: TGTGCCAGCAGGTCTCTAGCGGGAGGGCCCCCTGAGCAGTTCTTC.

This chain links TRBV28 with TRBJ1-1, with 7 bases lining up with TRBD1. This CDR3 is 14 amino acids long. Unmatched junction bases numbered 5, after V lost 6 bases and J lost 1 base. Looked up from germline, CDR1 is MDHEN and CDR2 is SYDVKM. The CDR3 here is CASSWTGRNTEAFF. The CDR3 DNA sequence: TGTGCCAGCAGCTGGACAGGACGGAACACTGAAGCTTTCTTT.

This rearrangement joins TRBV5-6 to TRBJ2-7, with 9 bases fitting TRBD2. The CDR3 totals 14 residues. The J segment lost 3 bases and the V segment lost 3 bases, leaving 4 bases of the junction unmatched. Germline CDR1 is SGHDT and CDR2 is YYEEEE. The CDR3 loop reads CASSSGTSIYEQYF. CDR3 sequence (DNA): TGTGCCAGCAGCTCCGGGACTAGCATCTACGAGCAGTACTTC.

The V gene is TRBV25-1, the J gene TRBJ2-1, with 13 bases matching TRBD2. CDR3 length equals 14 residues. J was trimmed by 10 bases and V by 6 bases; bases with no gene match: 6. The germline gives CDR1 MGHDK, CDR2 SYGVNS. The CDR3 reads CASSAGLAGEEQFF. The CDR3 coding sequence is TGTGCCAGCAGCGCCGGACTAGCGGGAGAAGAGCAGTTCTTC.

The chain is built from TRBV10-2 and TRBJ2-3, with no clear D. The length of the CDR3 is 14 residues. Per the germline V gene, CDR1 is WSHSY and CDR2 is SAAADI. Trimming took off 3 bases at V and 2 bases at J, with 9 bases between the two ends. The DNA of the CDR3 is TGCGCCAGCAGTGACGCGTCCCCCACAGATACGCAGTATTTT. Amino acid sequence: CASSDASPTDTQYF.

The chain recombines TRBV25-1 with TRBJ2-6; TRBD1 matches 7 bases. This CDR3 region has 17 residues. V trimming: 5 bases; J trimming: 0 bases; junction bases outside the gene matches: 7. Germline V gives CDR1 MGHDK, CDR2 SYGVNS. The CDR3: CASSRRDSPSGANVLTF. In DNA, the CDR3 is TGTGCCAGCAGTCGCCGGGACAGCCCCTCTGGGGCCAACGTCCTGACTTTC.

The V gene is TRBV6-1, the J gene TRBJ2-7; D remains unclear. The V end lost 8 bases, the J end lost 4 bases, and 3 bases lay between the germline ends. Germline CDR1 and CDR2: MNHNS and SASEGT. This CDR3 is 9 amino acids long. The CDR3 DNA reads TGTGCCAGCGGATACGAGCAGTACTTC. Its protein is CASGYEQYF.

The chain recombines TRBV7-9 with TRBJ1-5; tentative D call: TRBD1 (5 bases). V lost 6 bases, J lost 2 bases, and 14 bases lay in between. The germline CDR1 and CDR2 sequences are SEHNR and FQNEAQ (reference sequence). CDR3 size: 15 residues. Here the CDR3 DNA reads TGTGCCAGCAGTACCACCGGGACGGGCAATCAGCCCCAGCATTTT. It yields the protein CASSTTGTGNQPQHF.

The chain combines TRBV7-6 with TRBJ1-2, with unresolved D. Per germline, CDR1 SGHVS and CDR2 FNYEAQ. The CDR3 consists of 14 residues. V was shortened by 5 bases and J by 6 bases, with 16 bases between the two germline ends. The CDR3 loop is CASSAGDSGNGYTF. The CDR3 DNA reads TGTGCCAGCAGCGCCGGGGATTCAGGCAATGGCTACACCTTC.

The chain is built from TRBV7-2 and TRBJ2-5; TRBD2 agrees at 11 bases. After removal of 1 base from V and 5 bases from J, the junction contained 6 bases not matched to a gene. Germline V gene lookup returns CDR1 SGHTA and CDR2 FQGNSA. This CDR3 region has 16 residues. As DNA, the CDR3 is TGTGCCAGCAGCTTAGGACTAGCGGGATATGGGGAGACCCAGTACTTC. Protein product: CASSLGLAGYGETQYF.

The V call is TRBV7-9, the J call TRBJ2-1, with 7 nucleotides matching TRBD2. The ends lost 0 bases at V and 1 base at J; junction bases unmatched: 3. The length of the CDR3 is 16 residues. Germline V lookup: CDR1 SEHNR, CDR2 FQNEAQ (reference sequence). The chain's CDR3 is CASSLARAGSYNEQFF. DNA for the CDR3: TGTGCCAGCAGCTTAGCGCGAGCGGGATCCTACAATGAGCAGTTCTTC.

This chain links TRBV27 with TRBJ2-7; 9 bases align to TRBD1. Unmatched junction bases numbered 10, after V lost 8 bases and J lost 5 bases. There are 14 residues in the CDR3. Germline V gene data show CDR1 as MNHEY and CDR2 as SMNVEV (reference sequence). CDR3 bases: TGTGCCAGCGCCCCCGTGACAGGGGGGAACGAGCAGTACTTC. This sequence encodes CASAPVTGGNEQYF.

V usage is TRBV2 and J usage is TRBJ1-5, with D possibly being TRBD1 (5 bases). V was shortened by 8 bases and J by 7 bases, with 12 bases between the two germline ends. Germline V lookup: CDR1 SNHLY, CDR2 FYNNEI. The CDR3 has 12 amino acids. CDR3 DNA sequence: TGTGCCAGCGTGGGGAGGGGACAGCCCCAGCATTTT. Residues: CASVGRGQPQHF.

The CDR3 spells CASSQEGLAAGELFF. CDR3 DNA: TGCGCCAGCAGCCAAGAGGGACTAGCGGCCGGGGAGCTGTTTTTT. The chain combines TRBV4-3 with TRBJ2-2; 11 nucleotides match TRBD2. V shed 0 bases and J 6 bases; nucleotides not matched to a gene: 0. The germline CDR1 and CDR2 sequences are LGHNA and YSLEER. There are 15 residues in the CDR3.

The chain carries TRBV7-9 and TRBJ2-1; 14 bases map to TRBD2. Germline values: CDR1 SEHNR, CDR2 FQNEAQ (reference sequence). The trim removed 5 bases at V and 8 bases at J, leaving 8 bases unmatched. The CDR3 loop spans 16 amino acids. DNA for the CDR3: TGTGCCAGCAGCCTGACCTCGGGACTAGCGGGAGATGAGCAGTTCTTC. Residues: CASSLTSGLAGDEQFF.

The chain's CDR3 is CASSLGGTDTQYF. The CDR3 DNA sequence: TGTGCCAGCAGCTTGGGGGGCACAGATACGCAGTATTTT. This rearrangement joins TRBV5-4 to TRBJ2-3; D unresolved. Germline assignment: CDR1 SGHNT and CDR2 YYREEE (reference sequence). This CDR3 is built from 13 residues. Between the trimmed V and J ends, which lost 0 bases and 1 base, there was a span of 3 bases.

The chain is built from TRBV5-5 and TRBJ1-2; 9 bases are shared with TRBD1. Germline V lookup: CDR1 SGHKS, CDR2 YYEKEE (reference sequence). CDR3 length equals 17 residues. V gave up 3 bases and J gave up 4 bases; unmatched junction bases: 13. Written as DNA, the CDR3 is TGTGCCAGCAGCTGGGGCGACGACAGGGGGATTGTCTATGGCTACACCTTC. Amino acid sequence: CASSWGDDRGIVYGYTF.

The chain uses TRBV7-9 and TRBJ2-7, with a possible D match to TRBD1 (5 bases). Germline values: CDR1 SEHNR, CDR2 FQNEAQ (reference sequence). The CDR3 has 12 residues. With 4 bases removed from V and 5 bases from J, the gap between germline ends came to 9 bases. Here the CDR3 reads CASSSQGDEQYF. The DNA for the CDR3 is TGTGCCAGCAGCTCGCAAGGGGACGAGCAGTACTTC.

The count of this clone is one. The CDR3 DNA is TGTGCCAGCAGTAGCGGGGTGCAAGAGACCCAGTACTTC. Translating gives CASSSGVQETQYF. V usage is TRBV6-5 and J usage is TRBJ2-5, with 7 positions matching TRBD2. The germline V gene has CDR1 MNHEY and CDR2 SVGAGI. V lost 5 bases and J lost 2; bases outside the gene matches: 2. There are 13 residues in the CDR3.

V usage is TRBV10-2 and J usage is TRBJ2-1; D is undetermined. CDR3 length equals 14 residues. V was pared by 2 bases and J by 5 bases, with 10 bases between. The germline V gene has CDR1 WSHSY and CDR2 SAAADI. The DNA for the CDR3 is TGCGCCAGCAGTGAGGCGACACCCAACAATGAGCAGTTCTTC. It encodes CASSEATPNNEQFF.